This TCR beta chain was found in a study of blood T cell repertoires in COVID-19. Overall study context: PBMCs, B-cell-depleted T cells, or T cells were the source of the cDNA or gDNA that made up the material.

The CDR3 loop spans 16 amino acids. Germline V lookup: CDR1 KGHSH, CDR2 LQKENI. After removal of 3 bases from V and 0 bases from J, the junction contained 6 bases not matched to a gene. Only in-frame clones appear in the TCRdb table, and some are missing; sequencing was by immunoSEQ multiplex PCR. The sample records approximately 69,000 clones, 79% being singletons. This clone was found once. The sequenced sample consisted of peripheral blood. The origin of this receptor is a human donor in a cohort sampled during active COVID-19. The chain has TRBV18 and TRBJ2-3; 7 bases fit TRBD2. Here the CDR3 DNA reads TGTGCCAGCTCACCGGGGGGGATTTCTAGCACAGATACGCAGTATTTT. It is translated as CASSPGGISSTDTQYF.